These T cell receptor beta chains were read from a single sample in a study of post-analysis software for immune sequencing data. Using its own MiXCR run on the PCR reads, TCRdb lists one record per CDR3 protein. This table has roughly 700,000 distinct CDR3 sequences, just under 30% appearing once. What was sequenced was blood. These receptors were taken from a girl aged 10 to 17 with multiple sclerosis. Each CDR3 is given with its conserved first and last residue. A D gene is named only where the DNA matches it firmly. The size of a clone is reported for some rows only, either as once, few or many, or as a class for expanded clones.

clone size | J gene | D gene | V gene | CDR3 protein | CDR3 DNA
few | TRBJ2-7 | TRBD1 | TRBV6-6 | CASREVTGTVAYEQYF | TGTGCCAGCAGGGAGGTTACCGGGACAGTAGCCTACGAGCAGTACTTC
many | TRBJ2-1 | - | TRBV29-1 | CSVRVSYNEQFF | TGCAGCGTGCGCGTCTCCTACAATGAGCAGTTCTTC
- | TRBJ2-1 | TRBD2 | TRBV2 | CASSGLAGNGNEQFF | TGTGCCAGCAGTGGACTAGCGGGAAATGGAAATGAGCAGTTCTTC
few | TRBJ1-2 | TRBD1 | TRBV15 | CATSSKSRGQGYTF | TGTGCCACCAGCAGTAAGAGTAGGGGGCAAGGCTACACCTTC
few | TRBJ2-3 | - | TRBV28 | CASSFSRVVTDTQYF | TGTGCCAGCAGTTTTAGCAGGGTAGTCACAGATACGCAGTATTTT
few | TRBJ2-7 | TRBD1 | TRBV20-1 | CSASRTAGGSYEQYF | TGCAGTGCAAGTCGAACGGCAGGGGGCTCCTACGAGCAGTACTTC
- | TRBJ1-1 | - | TRBV5-1 | CASSWNTGRLNTEAFF | TGCGCCAGCAGCTGGAACACCGGACGGTTGAACACTGAAGCTTTCTTT
few | TRBJ2-5 | - | TRBV5-6 | CASSIQGLQYF | TGTGCCAGCAGCATACAGGGTCTTCAGTACTTC
once | TRBJ2-7 | TRBD1 | TRBV5-1 | CASGQDASPYEQYF | TGCGCCAGCGGACAGGACGCATCCCCCTACGAGCAGTACTTC
- | TRBJ2-4 | - | TRBV6-1 | CASTPTWGNIQYF | TGTGCCAGCACGCCGACATGGGGAAACATTCAGTACTTC
- | TRBJ1-1 | TRBD1 | TRBV11-2 | CASSLRQGPVTEAFF | TGTGCCAGCAGCTTACGACAGGGGCCGGTTACTGAAGCTTTCTTT
- | TRBJ2-1 | - | TRBV12-3/TRBV12-4 | CASSLVGPTSYNEQFF | TGTGCCAGCAGTTTAGTGGGGCCCACGTCCTACAATGAGCAGTTCTTC
- | TRBJ2-3 | - | TRBV29-1 | CSVDVGGTDTQYF | TGCAGCGTGGACGTAGGGGGGACAGATACGCAGTATTTT
few | TRBJ2-3 | TRBD2 | TRBV20-1 | CSAGGILAGEADTQYF | TGCAGTGCTGGAGGAATCCTAGCGGGGGAAGCAGATACGCAGTATTTT
- | TRBJ2-3 | - | TRBV20-1 | CSAPVRDTQYF | TGCAGTGCCCCGGTGAGGGATACGCAGTATTTT
few | TRBJ1-2 | TRBD1 | TRBV20-1 | CSARMTGAWDGYTF | TGCAGTGCTAGGATGACAGGGGCCTGGGATGGCTACACCTTC
- | TRBJ2-7 | - | TRBV5-1 | CASSLEARGGYEQYF | TGCGCCAGCAGCTTGGAGGCCAGGGGGGGCTACGAGCAGTACTTT
few | TRBJ1-2 | TRBD1 | TRBV20-1 | CSAIEGGGGHGYTF | TGCAGTGCGATAGAGGGCGGAGGGGGCCATGGCTACACCTTC
few | TRBJ2-1 | TRBD2 | TRBV27 | CASSLPGLAYNEQFF | TGTGCCAGCAGTTTACCGGGACTAGCCTACAATGAGCAGTTCTTC
few | TRBJ2-5 | TRBD2 | TRBV7-2 | CASSPPGLAGGETQYF | TGTGCCAGCAGCCCACCGGGACTAGCGGGGGGAGAGACCCAGTACTTC
few | TRBJ2-1 | TRBD2 | TRBV7-2 | CASSLVGGSAYNEQFF | TGTGCCAGCAGCTTAGTCGGCGGGAGCGCCTACAATGAGCAGTTCTTC
- | TRBJ2-5 | TRBD2 | TRBV20-1 | CSALLRTSGGGEQYF | TGCAGTGCCCTACTACGGACTAGCGGGGGCGGGGAGCAGTACTTC
- | TRBJ2-5 | TRBD2 | TRBV28 | CASTPGGLAEPQETQYF | TGTGCCAGCACTCCGGGGGGACTAGCGGAGCCTCAAGAGACCCAGTACTTC
few | TRBJ1-2 | - | TRBV29-1 | CSVLSPGAPSIYGYTF | TGCAGCGTTTTATCCCCGGGTGCTCCCTCGATCTATGGCTACACCTTC
- | TRBJ2-5 | TRBD2 | TRBV7-2 | CASSQRPSGTSGRETQYF | TGTGCCAGCAGCCAAAGACCATCCGGGACTAGCGGGAGAGAGACCCAGTACTTC
few | TRBJ2-3 | TRBD2 | TRBV7-9 | CASSSLAGGLDTQYF | TGTGCCAGCAGCTCATTAGCGGGGGGGCTGGATACGCAGTATTTT
- | TRBJ2-2 | - | TRBV9 | CASSDYTGELFF | TGTGCCAGCTCCGACTACACCGGGGAGCTGTTTTTT
- | TRBJ2-1 | - | TRBV20-1 | CSARPGYRFDEQFF | TGCAGTGCTCGTCCGGGATATCGCTTCGATGAGCAGTTCTTC
many | TRBJ2-7 | - | TRBV7-9 | CASSTNRDREALSYEQYF | TGTGCCAGCAGCACAAACCGGGACCGCGAAGCTTTATCCTACGAGCAGTACTTC
few | TRBJ2-5 | - | TRBV29-1 | CSVSLAQETQYF | TGCAGCGTTTCCCTAGCGCAAGAGACCCAGTACTTC
- | TRBJ2-1 | TRBD2 | TRBV7-9 | CANEAGDLSYNEQFF | TGTGCCAACGAGGCGGGAGATCTCTCCTACAATGAGCAGTTCTTC
- | TRBJ2-2 | - | TRBV2 | CASSDERSDTGELFF | TGTGCCAGCAGTGATGAAAGGTCGGACACCGGGGAGCTGTTTTTT
few | TRBJ1-5 | - | TRBV28 | CASSPVTLSNQPQHF | TGTGCCAGCAGTCCGGTCACCTTAAGCAATCAGCCCCAGCATTTT